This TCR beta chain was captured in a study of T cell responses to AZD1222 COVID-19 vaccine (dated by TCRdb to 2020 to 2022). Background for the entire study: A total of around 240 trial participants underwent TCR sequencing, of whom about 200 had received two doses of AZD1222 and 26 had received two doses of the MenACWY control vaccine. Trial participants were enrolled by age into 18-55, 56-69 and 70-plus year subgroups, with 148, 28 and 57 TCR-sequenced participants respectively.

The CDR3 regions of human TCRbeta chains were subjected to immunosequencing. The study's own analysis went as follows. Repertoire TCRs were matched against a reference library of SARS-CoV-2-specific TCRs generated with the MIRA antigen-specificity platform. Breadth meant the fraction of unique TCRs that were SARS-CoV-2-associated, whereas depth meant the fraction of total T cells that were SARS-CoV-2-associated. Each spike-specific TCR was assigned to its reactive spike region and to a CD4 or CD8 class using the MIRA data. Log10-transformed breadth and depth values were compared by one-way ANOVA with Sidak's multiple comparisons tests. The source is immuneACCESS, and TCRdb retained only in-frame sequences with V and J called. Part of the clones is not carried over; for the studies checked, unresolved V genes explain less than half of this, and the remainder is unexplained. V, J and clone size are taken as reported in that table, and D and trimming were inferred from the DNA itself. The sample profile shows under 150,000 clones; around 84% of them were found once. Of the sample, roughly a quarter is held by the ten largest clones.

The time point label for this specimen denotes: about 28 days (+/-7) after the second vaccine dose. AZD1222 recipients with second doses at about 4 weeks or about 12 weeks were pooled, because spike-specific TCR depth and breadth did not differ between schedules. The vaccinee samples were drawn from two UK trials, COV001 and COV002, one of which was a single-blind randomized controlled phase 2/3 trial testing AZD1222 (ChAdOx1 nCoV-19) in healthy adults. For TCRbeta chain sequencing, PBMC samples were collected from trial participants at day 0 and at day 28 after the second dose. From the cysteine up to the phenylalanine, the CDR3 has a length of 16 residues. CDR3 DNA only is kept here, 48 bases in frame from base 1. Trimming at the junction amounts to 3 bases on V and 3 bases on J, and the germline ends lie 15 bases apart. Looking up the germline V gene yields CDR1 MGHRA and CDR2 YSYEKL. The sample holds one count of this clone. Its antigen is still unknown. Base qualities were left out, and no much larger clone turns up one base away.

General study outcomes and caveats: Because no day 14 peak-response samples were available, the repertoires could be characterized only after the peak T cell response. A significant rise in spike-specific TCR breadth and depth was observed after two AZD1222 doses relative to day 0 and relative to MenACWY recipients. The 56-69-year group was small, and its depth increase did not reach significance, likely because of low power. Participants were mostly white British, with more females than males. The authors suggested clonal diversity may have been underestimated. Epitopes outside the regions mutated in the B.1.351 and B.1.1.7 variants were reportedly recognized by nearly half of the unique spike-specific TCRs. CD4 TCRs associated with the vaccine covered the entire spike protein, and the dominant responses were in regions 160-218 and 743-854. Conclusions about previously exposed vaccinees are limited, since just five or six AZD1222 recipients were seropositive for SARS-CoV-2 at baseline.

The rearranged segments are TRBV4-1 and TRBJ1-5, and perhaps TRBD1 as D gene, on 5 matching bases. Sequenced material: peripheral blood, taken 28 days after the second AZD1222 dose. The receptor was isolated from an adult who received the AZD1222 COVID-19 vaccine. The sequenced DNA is TGCGCCAGCAGCCAGGGACCCGGTGGGGCCAATCAGCCCCAGCATTTT. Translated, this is CASSQGPGGANQPQHF.